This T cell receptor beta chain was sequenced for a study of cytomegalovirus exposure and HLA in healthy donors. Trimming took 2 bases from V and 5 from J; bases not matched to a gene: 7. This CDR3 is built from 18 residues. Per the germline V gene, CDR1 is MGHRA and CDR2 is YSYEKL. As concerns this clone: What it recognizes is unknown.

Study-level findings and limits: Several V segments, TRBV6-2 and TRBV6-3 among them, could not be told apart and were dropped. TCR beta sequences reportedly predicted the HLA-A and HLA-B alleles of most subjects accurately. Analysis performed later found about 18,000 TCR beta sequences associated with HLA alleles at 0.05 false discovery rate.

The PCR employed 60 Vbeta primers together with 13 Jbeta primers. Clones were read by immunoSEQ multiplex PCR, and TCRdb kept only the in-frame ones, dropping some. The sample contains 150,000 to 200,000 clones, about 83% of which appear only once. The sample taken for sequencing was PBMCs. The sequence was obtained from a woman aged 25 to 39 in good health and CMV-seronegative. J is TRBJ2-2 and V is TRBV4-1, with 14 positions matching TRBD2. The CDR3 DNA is TGCGCCAGCAGCCAACGTGGACTAGCGGGGGGTCAGACCGGGGAGCTGTTTTTT. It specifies CASSQRGLAGGQTGELFF.